The subject of this entry is one T cell receptor (beta chain). The data were taken from a study of radiotherapy plus CTLA-4 blockade in lung cancer. Study-wide background: Objective responses were recorded in 15% to 20% of patients, with disease control recorded in 25% to 35%.

Assay: immunoSEQ multiplex PCR; the TCRdb copy retains only in-frame clones and omits some. Of about 45,000 clones in the sample, around 63% were seen once. V was clipped by 5 bases and J by 0 bases, with 12 bases between them. The V gene's germline CDR1 is SGHNT and CDR2 YYREEE (reference sequence). The CDR3 is 16 residues long. The V gene is TRBV5-4, the J gene TRBJ2-6; D is undetermined. This clonotype was obtained from a human donor with non-small cell lung cancer who had a partial response to radiotherapy plus ipilimumab. The sample here was peripheral blood, taken from a patient treated with radiotherapy plus ipilimumab. The CDR3 DNA is TGTGCCAGCAGGGGCCTTTCGCTCTCTGGGGCCAACGTCCTGACTTTC. Protein: CASRGLSLSGANVLTF.